The source of this T cell receptor beta chain is a study of cytomegalovirus exposure and HLA in healthy donors. The germline CDR1 and CDR2 sequences are SGHDT and YYEEEE. The CDR3 loop spans 15 amino acids. Trimming took 2 bases from V and 4 from J, leaving 16 bases between them. Primers included in the PCR were 60 Vbeta and 13 Jbeta primers. The repertoire was sequenced with immunoSEQ multiplex PCR; TCRdb's copy has only in-frame clones and lacks some. The repertoire holds approximately 87,000 clones, with about four fifths as singletons. As to this clone: The antigen is unknown.

Study results and limitations: In a later analysis, at a false discovery rate of 0.05, roughly 17,000 TCR beta sequences were associated with HLA alleles. Reports credit the classifier with highly specific, highly sensitive diagnosis of cytomegalovirus status. Later on, an analysis found that several of the most significant clusters appeared to be linked to common viral pathogens, which included parvovirus B19.

This rearrangement joins TRBV5-6 to TRBJ2-7, with D possibly TRBD1 on 6 matching bases. Sequences were obtained from PBMCs. This clonotype was obtained from a woman aged 18-29 years in good health and CMV-seropositive. CDR3: CASSFRVSGAYEQYF. The CDR3 DNA reads TGTGCCAGCAGCTTTCGAGTCTCAGGGGCATACGAGCAGTACTTC.